This TCR beta chain was documented in a study of T cell responses to AZD1222 COVID-19 vaccine. Profiling relied on immunoSEQ multiplex PCR, and the TCRdb table lists in-frame clones only, not all of them. The sample yields 100,000 to 120,000 clones, around nine tenths seen once. To note about this clone: The antigen is unknown.

Study conclusions and caveats: Once two AZD1222 doses were given, Spike-specific TCR breadth and depth went up. Recipients of AZD1222 seropositive at baseline numbered only 6 or 7.

Deletions cut 8 bases from V and 2 bases from J, with 13 bases between. The germline gives CDR1 SGHAT, CDR2 FQNNGV. The CDR3 totals 13 residues. This TCR came from an adult who received the AZD1222 COVID-19 vaccine. This chain uses TRBV11-2 with TRBJ2-7; D gene uncertain. The sample was peripheral blood, taken 28 days after the second AZD1222 dose. The CDR3 nucleotides read TGTGCCAGCCGGCCCCTGGGGACCTACGAGCAGTACTTC. It translates to CASRPLGTYEQYF.